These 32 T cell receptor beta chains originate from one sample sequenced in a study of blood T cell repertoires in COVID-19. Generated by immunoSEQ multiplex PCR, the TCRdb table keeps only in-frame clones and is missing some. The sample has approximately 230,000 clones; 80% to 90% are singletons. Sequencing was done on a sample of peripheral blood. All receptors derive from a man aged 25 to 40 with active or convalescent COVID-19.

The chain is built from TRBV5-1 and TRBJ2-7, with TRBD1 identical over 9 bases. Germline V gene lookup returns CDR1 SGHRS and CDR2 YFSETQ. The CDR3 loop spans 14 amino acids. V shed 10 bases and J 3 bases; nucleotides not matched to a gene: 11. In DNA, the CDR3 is TGCGCCTTTCCGGGAGTGACAGGGGGCTACGAGCAGTACTTC. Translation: CAFPGVTGGYEQYF.

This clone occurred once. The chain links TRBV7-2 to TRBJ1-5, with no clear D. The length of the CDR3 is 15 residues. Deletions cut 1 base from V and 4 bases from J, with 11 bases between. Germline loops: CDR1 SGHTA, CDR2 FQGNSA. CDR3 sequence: CASSLGGTRNQPQHF. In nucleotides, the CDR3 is TGTGCCAGCAGCTTAGGAGGCACTCGAAATCAGCCCCAGCATTTT.

The DNA for the CDR3 is TGTGCCACTCAGACAGGGGTCACTGAAGCTTTCTTT. Protein sequence: CATQTGVTEAFF. This chain uses TRBV19 with TRBJ1-1, with 8 bases aligning to TRBD1. Germline V CDR1 and CDR2: LNHDA, SQIVND (reference sequence). With 10 bases clipped from V and 4 bases from J, the junction kept 5 bases outside the gene matches. The length of the CDR3 is 12 residues. Filled out from reference TRBV19 and TRBJ1-1, the complete variable domain reads DGGITQSPKYLFRKEGQNVTLSCEQNLNHDAMYWYRQDPGQGLRLIYYSQIVNDFQKGDIAEGYSVSREKKESFPLTVTSAQKNPTAFYLCATQTGVTEAFFGQGTRLTVV.

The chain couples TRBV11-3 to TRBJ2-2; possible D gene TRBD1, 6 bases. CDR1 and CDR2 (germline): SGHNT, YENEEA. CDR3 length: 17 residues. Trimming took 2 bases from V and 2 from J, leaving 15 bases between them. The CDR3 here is CASSLHRDNHNTGELFF. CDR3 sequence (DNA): TGTGCCAGCAGCTTACACCGGGACAATCATAACACCGGGGAGCTGTTTTTT.

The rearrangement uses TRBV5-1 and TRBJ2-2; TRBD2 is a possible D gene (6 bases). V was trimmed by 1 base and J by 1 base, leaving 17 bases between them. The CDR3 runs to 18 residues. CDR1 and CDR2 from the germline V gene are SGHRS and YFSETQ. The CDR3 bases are TGCGCCAGCAGCTTGCAATCCTTAGCGGCGCTGAACACCGGGGAGCTGTTTTTT. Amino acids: CASSLQSLAALNTGELFF. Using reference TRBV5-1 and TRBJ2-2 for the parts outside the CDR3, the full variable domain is KAGVTQTPRYLIKTRGQQVTLSCSPISGHRSVSWYQQTPGQGLQFLFEYFSETQRNKGNFPGRFSGRQFSNSRSEMNVSTLELGDSALYLCASSLQSLAALNTGELFFGEGSRLTVL.

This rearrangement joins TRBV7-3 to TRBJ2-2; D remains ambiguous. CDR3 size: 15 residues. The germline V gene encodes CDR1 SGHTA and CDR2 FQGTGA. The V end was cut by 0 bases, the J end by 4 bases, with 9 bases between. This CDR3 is CASSLTLASTGELFF. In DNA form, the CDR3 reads TGTGCCAGCAGCTTAACGTTAGCCAGCACCGGGGAGCTGTTTTTT.

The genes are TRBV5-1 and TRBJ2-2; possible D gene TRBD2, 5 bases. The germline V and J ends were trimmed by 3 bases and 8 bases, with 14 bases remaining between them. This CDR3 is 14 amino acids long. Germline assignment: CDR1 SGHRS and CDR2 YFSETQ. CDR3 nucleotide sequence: TGCGCCAGCAGCTCGACCTTAGCGCGAGGGGAGCTGTTTTTT. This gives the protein CASSSTLARGELFF.

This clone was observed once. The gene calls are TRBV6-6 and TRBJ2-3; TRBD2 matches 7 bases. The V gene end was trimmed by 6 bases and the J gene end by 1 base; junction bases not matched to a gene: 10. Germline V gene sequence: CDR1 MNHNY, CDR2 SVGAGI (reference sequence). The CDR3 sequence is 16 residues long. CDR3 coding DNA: TGTGCCAGCAGGTACGGCGGGGGAGGAGGCACAGATACGCAGTATTTT. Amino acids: CASRYGGGGGTDTQYF.

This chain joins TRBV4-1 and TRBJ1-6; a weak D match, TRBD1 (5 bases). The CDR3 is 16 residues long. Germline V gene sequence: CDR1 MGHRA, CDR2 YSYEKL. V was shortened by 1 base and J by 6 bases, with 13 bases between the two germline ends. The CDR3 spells CASSQGRERLNSPLHF. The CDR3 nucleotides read TGCGCCAGCAGCCAAGGCAGGGAACGCCTTAATTCACCCCTCCACTTT.

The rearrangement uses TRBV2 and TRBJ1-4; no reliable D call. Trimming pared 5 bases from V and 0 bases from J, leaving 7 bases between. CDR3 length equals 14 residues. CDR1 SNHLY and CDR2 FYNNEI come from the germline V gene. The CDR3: CASSFTATNEKLFF. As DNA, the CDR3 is TGTGCCAGCAGTTTTACTGCAACTAATGAAAAACTGTTTTTT.

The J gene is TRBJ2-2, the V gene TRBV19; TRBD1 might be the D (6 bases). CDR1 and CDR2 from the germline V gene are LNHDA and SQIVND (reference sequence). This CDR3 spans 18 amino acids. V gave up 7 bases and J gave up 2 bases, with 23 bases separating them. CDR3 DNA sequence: TGTGCCAGTACCTCCCAAGGGTTGGGGGCGTCAAACACCGGGGAGCTGTTTTTT. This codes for CASTSQGLGASNTGELFF.

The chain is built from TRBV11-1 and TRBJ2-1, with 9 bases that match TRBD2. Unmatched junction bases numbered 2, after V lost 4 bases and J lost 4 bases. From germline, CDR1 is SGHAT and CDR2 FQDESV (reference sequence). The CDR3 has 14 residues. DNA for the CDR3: TGTGCCAGCAGCTATAGCGGGAGTTACAATGAGCAGTTCTTC. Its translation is CASSYSGSYNEQFF.

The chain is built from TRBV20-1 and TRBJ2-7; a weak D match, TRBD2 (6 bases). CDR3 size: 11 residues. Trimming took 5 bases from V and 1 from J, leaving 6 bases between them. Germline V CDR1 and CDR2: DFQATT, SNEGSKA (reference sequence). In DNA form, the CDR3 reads TGCAGTGCTGGGACTTCCTACGAGCAGTACTTC. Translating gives CSAGTSYEQYF.

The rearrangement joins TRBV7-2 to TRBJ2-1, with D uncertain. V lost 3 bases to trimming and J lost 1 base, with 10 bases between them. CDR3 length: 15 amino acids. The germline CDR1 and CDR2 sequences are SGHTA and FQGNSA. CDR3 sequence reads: CASSFRPESYNEQFF. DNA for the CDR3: TGTGCCAGCAGCTTCAGGCCCGAGTCCTACAATGAGCAGTTCTTC. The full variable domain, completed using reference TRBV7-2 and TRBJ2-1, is GAGVSQSPSNKVTEKGKDVELRCDPISGHTALYWYRQSLGQGLEFLIYFQGNSAPDKSGLPSDRFSAERTGGSVSTLTIQRTQQEDSAVYLCASSFRPESYNEQFFGPGTRLTVL.

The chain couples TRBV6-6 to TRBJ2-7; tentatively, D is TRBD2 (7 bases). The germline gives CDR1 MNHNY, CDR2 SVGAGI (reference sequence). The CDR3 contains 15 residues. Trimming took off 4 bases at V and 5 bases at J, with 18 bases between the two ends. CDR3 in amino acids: CASSSPGGGKNEQYF. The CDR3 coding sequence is TGTGCCAGCAGTTCCCCCGGCGGGGGCAAAAACGAGCAGTACTTC.

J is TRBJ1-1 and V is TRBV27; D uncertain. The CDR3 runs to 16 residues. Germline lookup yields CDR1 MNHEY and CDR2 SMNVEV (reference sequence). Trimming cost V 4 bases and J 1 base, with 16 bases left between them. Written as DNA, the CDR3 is TGTGCCAGCAGTTATCGGGGATCTAGGACGAACACTGAAGCTTTCTTT. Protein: CASSYRGSRTNTEAFF.

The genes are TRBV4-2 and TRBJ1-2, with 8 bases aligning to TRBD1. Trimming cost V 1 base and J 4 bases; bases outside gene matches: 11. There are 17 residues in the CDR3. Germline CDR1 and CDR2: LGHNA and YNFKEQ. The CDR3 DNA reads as TGTGCCAGCAGCCAAGCCGGCGGACAGGGAGGAGGCTATGGCTACACCTTC. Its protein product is CASSQAGGQGGGYGYTF.

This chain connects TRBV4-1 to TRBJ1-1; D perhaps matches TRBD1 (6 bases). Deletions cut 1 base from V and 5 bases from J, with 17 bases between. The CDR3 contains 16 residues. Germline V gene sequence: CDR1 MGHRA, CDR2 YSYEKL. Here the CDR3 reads CASSQVEGDGWTEAFF. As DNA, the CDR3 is TGCGCCAGCAGCCAAGTCGAGGGGGACGGATGGACTGAAGCTTTCTTT.

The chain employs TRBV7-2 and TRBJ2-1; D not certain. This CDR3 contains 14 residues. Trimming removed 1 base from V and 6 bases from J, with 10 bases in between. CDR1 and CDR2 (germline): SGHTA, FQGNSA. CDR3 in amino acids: CASSLEWPLNEQFF. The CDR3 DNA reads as TGTGCCAGCAGCTTAGAGTGGCCGCTCAATGAGCAGTTCTTC.

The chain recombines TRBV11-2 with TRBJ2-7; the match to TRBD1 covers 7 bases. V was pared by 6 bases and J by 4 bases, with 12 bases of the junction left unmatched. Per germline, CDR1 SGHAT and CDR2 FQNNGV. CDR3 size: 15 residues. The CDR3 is CASRPQAGGIYEQYF. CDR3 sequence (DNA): TGTGCCAGCAGACCTCAGGCAGGGGGAATTTACGAGCAGTACTTC.

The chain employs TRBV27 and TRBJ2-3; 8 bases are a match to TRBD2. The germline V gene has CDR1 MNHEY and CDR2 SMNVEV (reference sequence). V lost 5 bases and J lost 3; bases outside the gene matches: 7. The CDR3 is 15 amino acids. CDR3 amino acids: CASSTGTRITDTQYF. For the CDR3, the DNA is TGTGCCAGCAGTACCGGGACTAGAATAACAGATACGCAGTATTTT.

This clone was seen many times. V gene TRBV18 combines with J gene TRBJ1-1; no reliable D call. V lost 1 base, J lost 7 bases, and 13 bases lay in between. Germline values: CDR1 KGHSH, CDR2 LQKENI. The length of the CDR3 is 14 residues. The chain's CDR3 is CASSPLSEFGEAFF. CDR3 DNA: TGTGCCAGCTCACCACTTTCTGAGTTTGGTGAAGCTTTCTTT.

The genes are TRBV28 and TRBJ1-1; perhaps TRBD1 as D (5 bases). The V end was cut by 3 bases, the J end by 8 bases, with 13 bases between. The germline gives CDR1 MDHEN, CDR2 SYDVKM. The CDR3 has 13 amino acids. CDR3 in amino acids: CASSFGQPKEAFF. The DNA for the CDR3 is TGTGCCAGCAGTTTCGGACAACCTAAGGAAGCTTTCTTT.

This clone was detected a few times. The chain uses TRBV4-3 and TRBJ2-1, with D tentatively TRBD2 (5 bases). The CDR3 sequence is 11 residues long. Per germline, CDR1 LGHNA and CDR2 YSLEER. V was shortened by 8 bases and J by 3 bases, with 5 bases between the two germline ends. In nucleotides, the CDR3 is TGCGCCAGCGGACTCTACAATGAGCAGTTCTTC. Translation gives CASGLYNEQFF.

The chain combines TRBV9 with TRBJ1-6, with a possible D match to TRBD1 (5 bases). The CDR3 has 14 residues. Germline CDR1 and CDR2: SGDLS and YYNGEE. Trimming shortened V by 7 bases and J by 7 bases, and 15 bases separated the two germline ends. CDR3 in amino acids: CASGGIGANSPLHF. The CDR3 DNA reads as TGTGCCAGCGGGGGGATAGGGGCGAATTCACCCCTCCACTTT.

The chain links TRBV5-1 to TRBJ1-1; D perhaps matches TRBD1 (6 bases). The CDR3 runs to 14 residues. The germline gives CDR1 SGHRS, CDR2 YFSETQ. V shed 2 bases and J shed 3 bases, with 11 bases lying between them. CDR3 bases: TGCGCCAGCAGCTTCAGGGGATATTACACTGAAGCTTTCTTT. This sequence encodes CASSFRGYYTEAFF.

Here the CDR3 DNA reads TGTGCCAGCAGTTTAGCGGGAGGGCGGTACGAGCAGTACTTC. Protein product: CASSLAGGRYEQYF. The chain carries TRBV6-5 and TRBJ2-7; 11 nucleotides agree with TRBD2. The CDR3 runs 14 residues. V gave up 4 bases and J gave up 4 bases; unmatched junction bases: 3. CDR1 and CDR2 from the germline V gene are MNHEY and SVGAGI.

The CDR3 reads CASSQDLSGAINEQFF. CDR3 DNA sequence: TGTGCCAGCAGCCAAGATCTAAGCGGGGCCATCAATGAGCAGTTCTTC. The rearrangement joins TRBV3-1 (or the pseudogene TRBV3-2) to TRBJ2-1; 7 bases agree with TRBD2. Germline V gene data show CDR1 as LGHDT and CDR2 as YNNKEL (reference sequence). V shed 0 bases and J 6 bases; nucleotides not matched to a gene: 8. This CDR3 comprises 16 residues.

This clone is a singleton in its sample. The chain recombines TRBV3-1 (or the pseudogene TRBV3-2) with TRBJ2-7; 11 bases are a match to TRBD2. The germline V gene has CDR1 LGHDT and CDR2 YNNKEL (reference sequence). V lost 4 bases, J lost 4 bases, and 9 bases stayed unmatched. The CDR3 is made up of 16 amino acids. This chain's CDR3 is CASSLQLAGAVYEQYF. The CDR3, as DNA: TGTGCCAGCAGCCTCCAACTAGCGGGGGCGGTATACGAGCAGTACTTC.

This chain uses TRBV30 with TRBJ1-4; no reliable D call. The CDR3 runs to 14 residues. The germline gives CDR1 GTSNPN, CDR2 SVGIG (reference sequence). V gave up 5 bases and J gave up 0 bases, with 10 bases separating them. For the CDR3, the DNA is TGTGCCTGGGGGCGCGATGCAACTAATGAAAAACTGTTTTTT. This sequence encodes CAWGRDATNEKLFF.

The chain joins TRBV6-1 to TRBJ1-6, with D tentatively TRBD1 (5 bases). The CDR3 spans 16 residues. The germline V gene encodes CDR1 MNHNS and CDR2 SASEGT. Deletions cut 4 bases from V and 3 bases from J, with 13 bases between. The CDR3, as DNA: TGTGCCAGCAGTGCACTTGACAGCTTCTATAATTCACCCCTCCACTTT. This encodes CASSALDSFYNSPLHF.

CDR3: CASSLGARPSGANVLTF. The CDR3 region has the DNA TGTGCCAGCAGCTTGGGGGCCCGTCCCTCTGGGGCCAACGTCCTGACTTTC. The chain links TRBV5-4 to TRBJ2-6; D unclear. Germline CDR1 SGHNT, CDR2 YYREEE (reference sequence). V shed 0 bases and J shed 0 bases, with 10 bases lying between them. The CDR3 length is 17 residues.